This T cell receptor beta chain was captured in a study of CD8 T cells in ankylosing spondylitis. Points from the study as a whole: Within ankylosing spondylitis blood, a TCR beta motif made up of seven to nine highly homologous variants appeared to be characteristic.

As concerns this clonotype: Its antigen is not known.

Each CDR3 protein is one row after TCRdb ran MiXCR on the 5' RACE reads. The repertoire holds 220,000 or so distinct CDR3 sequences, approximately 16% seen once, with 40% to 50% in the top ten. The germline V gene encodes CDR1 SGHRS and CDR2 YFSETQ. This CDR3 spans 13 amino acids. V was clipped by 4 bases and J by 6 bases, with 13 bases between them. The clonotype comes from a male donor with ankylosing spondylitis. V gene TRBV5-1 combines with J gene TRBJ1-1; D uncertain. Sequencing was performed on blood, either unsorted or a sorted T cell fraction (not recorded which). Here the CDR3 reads CASSPPAPSEAFF. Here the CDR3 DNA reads TGCGCCAGCAGCCCCCCTGCCCCCTCTGAAGCTTTCTTT.